The 27 T cell receptor beta chains below come from one sample, sequenced in a study of regulatory T cells in long-lasting Graves disease. Construction of TCR beta libraries relied on iRepertoire HTBI primers and on Arm-PCR targeting CDR3 regions. One entry per CDR3 protein results from TCRdb running MiXCR on the multiplex PCR reads. The repertoire holds 500,000 to 800,000 distinct CDR3 sequences, with about 30% as singletons. Time point defined: persistent/refractory GD, antithyroid drugs over 5 years with positive TRAb. Isolated PBMC RNA provided the starting material for the TCR library. The sample consisted of peripheral blood mononuclear cells (PBMCs), taken when the disease was refractory, from a patient treated with antithyroid drugs. The receptor set was obtained from a female donor with Graves disease.

This chain links TRBV12-3 or TRBV12-4 with TRBJ1-1; D is unresolved. This CDR3 is 13 amino acids long. The V and J ends lost 2 bases and 6 bases respectively, with 10 bases between them. The CDR3 DNA sequence: TGTGCCAGCAGTTTAAAACAGTTGGCTGAAGCTTTCTTT. Translated, it gives CASSLKQLAEAFF.

The J gene is TRBJ2-7, the V gene TRBV5-1; 11 bases are shared with TRBD2. This CDR3 comprises 18 residues. CDR1 is SGHRS, CDR2 YFSETQ, per germline. Trimming took 1 base from V and 2 from J; bases not matched to a gene: 11. DNA of the CDR3: TGCGCCAGCAGCTTGTCCACTAGCGGGAGTCAGCGGGCCTACGAGCAGTACTTC. Protein: CASSLSTSGSQRAYEQYF.

This clonotype was seen a handful of times. The chain couples TRBV6-2 or TRBV6-3 to TRBJ1-5; no clear D gene. The V and J ends lost 2 bases and 3 bases respectively, with 8 bases between them. The CDR3 contains 14 residues. Germline assignment: CDR1 MNHEY and CDR2 SVGEGT. The CDR3 bases are TGTGCCAGCAGTTACGAGCCCAACAATCAGCCCCAGCATTTT. This encodes CASSYEPNNQPQHF.

This clonotype was detected only a few times. The rearrangement links TRBV6-1 to TRBJ1-4; 8 bases line up with TRBD1. This CDR3 has 18 amino acids. J lost 0 bases, V lost 6 bases, and 12 bases had no gene match. Per germline, CDR1 MNHNS and CDR2 SASEGT. CDR3: CASRSLQGVPSTNEKLFF. Here the CDR3 DNA reads TGTGCCAGCAGGTCCCTACAGGGGGTCCCTTCAACTAATGAAAAACTGTTTTTT.

This chain joins TRBV29-1 and TRBJ2-2; 10 bases line up with TRBD1. Trimming at V came to 1 base and at J to 4 bases, leaving 9 bases not matched to a gene. The CDR3 spans 17 residues. The germline V gene has CDR1 SQVTM and CDR2 ANQGSEA. The CDR3 loop is CSVEVSRTGGITGELFF. In nucleotides, the CDR3 is TGCAGCGTTGAAGTCTCGCGGACAGGGGGGATCACCGGGGAGCTGTTTTTT.

This chain links TRBV11-2 with TRBJ1-2; possible D gene TRBD1, 6 bases. This CDR3 has 14 amino acids. Trimming took 1 base from V and 8 from J, leaving 14 bases between them. Looked up from germline, CDR1 is SGHAT and CDR2 is FQNNGV. CDR3 DNA: TGTGCCAGCAGCTTAGTTGGTCAGGGGACCGGCTACACCTTC. This sequence encodes CASSLVGQGTGYTF.

This clonotype was observed many times. J is TRBJ1-2 and V is TRBV7-9, with a weak D call TRBD1 (5 bases). V was pared by 3 bases and J by 6 bases, with 8 bases between. The CDR3 totals 12 residues. Germline V gene data show CDR1 as SEHNR and CDR2 as FQNEAQ (reference sequence). CDR3 DNA: TGTGCCAGCAGCTTTGGGGGAGATGGCTACACCTTC. The encoded protein is CASSFGGDGYTF.

The V gene is TRBV19, the J gene TRBJ2-5, with D hard to call. This CDR3 region has 12 residues. Germline V gene data show CDR1 as LNHDA and CDR2 as SQIVND (reference sequence). For the CDR3, the DNA is TGTGGGGTATGTTGGGCGACAGAGACCCAGTACTTC. This sequence encodes CGVCWATETQYF.

The CDR3 is CASSPGGISGNTEAFF. The CDR3 region has the DNA TGCGCCAGCAGCCCGGGCGGGATCAGTGGGAACACTGAAGCTTTCTTT. The chain is built from TRBV5-1 and TRBJ1-1; no clear D. The CDR3 contains 16 residues. Germline assignment: CDR1 SGHRS and CDR2 YFSETQ. Deletions cut 4 bases from V and 1 base from J, with 17 bases between.

The chain carries TRBV20-1 and TRBJ1-2; 10 nucleotides align to TRBD1. V lost 3 bases, J lost 4 bases, and 2 bases stayed unmatched. Germline V lookup: CDR1 DFQATT, CDR2 SNEGSKA (reference sequence). The CDR3 has 13 residues. CDR3 coding DNA: TGCAGTGCTAGTGACAGGGGGCTCTATGGCTACACCTTC. The encoded protein is CSASDRGLYGYTF.

This clonotype was counted many times. V and J are TRBV6-2 or TRBV6-3 and TRBJ1-2; 8 nucleotides match TRBD1. The CDR3 length is 13 residues. Germline V lookup: CDR1 MNHEY, CDR2 SVGEGT. The J segment lost 4 bases and the V segment lost 2 bases, leaving 0 bases of the junction unmatched. The CDR3 DNA reads TGTGCCAGCAGTTACGACAGGGGCTATGGCTACACCTTC. Protein product: CASSYDRGYGYTF.

J is TRBJ1-1 and V is TRBV27; 12 positions match TRBD1. Germline lookup yields CDR1 MNHEY and CDR2 SMNVEV (reference sequence). This CDR3 comprises 17 residues. Trimming took 4 bases from V and 0 from J; bases not matched to a gene: 6. The CDR3 sequence: CASSSGTGGPVNTEAFF. CDR3 coding DNA: TGTGCCAGCAGTTCGGGGACAGGGGGCCCGGTGAACACTGAAGCTTTCTTT.

V gene TRBV5-1 combines with J gene TRBJ1-4, with D possibly matching TRBD1 (5 bases). The CDR3 is 15 residues long. The V gene's germline CDR1 is SGHRS and CDR2 YFSETQ. V was pared by 4 bases and J by 8 bases, with 18 bases between. CDR3 residues: CASSTGRGVGEKLFF. CDR3 in DNA: TGCGCCAGCAGCACGGGAAGGGGAGTAGGGGAAAAACTGTTTTTT.

V is TRBV6-1 and J is TRBJ1-6; a weak D match, TRBD1 (5 bases). The germline V and J ends were trimmed by 4 bases and 4 bases, with 8 bases remaining between them. The CDR3 has 14 amino acids. Germline V gene sequence: CDR1 MNHNS, CDR2 SASEGT. The CDR3 nucleotides are TGTGCCAGCAGTGGAGGGGTTTATAATTCACCCCTCCACTTT. Translated, it gives CASSGGVYNSPLHF.

The chain couples TRBV4-1 to TRBJ1-3; D gene ambiguous. The germline V gene has CDR1 MGHRA and CDR2 YSYEKL. This CDR3 is 17 amino acids long. V lost 4 bases and J lost 2, with 18 bases in between. CDR3 sequence reads: CASSPPSGSGAGNTIYF. Here the CDR3 DNA reads TGCGCCAGCAGCCCCCCCAGCGGCTCGGGTGCTGGAAACACCATATATTTT.

The sample holds many counts of this clonotype. The chain carries TRBV2 and TRBJ1-1; D unresolved. Germline V gene data show CDR1 as SNHLY and CDR2 as FYNNEI. The CDR3 extends over 14 amino acids. The V end was cut by 3 bases, the J end by 1 base, with 9 bases between. CDR3 bases: TGTGCCAGCAGTGATTTGACGTGGAACACTGAAGCTTTCTTT. It encodes CASSDLTWNTEAFF.

This clonotype was picked up a small number of times. The gene calls are TRBV3-1 and TRBJ1-2, with D unclear. The germline gives CDR1 LGHDT, CDR2 YNNKEL (reference sequence). The CDR3 sequence is 16 residues long. Trimming left V 4 bases short and J 5 bases short, with 20 bases between. The CDR3 reads CASSLQGRADFYGYTF. In DNA, the CDR3 is TGTGCCAGCAGCCTTCAAGGGCGGGCGGACTTTTATGGCTACACCTTC.

The chain joins TRBV9 to TRBJ2-3; 7 bases line up with TRBD2. The CDR3 has 16 amino acids. Trimming removed 2 bases from V and 2 bases from J; junction bases left unmatched: 8. The germline CDR1 and CDR2 sequences are SGDLS and YYNGEE. This CDR3 reads CASSVGSGSPTDTQYF. The CDR3 region has the DNA TGTGCCAGCAGCGTTGGTAGCGGGTCCCCCACAGATACGCAGTATTTT.

This rearrangement joins TRBV18 to TRBJ2-5; TRBD1 agrees at 7 bases. Trimming at V came to 4 bases and at J to 2 bases, leaving 7 bases not matched to a gene. Looked up from germline, CDR1 is KGHSH and CDR2 is LQKENI. The CDR3 is made up of 15 amino acids. The CDR3 DNA is TGTGCCAGCTCACGAGGACAGGCTGGACAAGAGACCCAGTACTTC. As protein: CASSRGQAGQETQYF. The full variable domain, with the rest looked up from reference TRBV18 and TRBJ2-5, is NAGVMQNPRHLVRRRGQEARLRCSPMKGHSHVYWYRQLPEEGLKFMVYLQKENIIDESGMPKERFSAEFPKEGPSILRIQQVVRGDSAAYFCASSRGQAGQETQYFGPGTRLLVL.

This clonotype was seen only a few times. This chain joins TRBV6-1 and TRBJ1-5; 7 positions agree with TRBD1. CDR3 length: 15 residues. The germline V gene has CDR1 MNHNS and CDR2 SASEGT. V was clipped by 6 bases and J by 1 base; unmatched bases: 6. The CDR3 protein is CASSETGISNQPQHF. CDR3 DNA: TGTGCCAGCAGCGAGACAGGGATCAGCAATCAGCCCCAGCATTTT.

This clonotype was detected only a few times. This chain links TRBV24-1 with TRBJ1-5, with D unclear. The V gene's germline CDR1 is KGHDR and CDR2 SFDVKD. Trimming stripped 1 base from V and 0 bases from J, with 12 bases between. The CDR3 loop spans 17 amino acids. The DNA of the CDR3 is TGTGCCACCAGTGATTTAAGACCTGACGATAGCAATCAGCCCCAGCATTTT. Protein product: CATSDLRPDDSNQPQHF.

Worth noting for this clonotype: Just one base apart from a much larger clone, this may be a read error. V gene TRBV27 combines with J gene TRBJ1-2; D not certain. The CDR3 contains 13 residues. Germline V gives CDR1 MNHEY, CDR2 SMNVEV (reference sequence). CDR3 loop: CASGFGPSYGYTF. CDR3 nucleotides: TGTGCCAGCGGTTTTGGCCCAAGCTATGGCTACACCTTC.

This clonotype was seen only once. J is TRBJ1-3 and V is TRBV6-1; D unresolved. With 6 bases removed from V and 2 bases from J, the gap between germline ends came to 11 bases. Germline CDR1 reads MNHNS; CDR2 reads SASEGT. The CDR3 has 14 residues. In DNA form, the CDR3 reads TGTGCCAGCAGGGAGACATTTACTGGAAACACCATATATTTT. Protein product: CASRETFTGNTIYF.

The rearrangement joins TRBV12-5 to TRBJ1-2, with D unclear. Trimming took 1 base from V and 10 from J, leaving 10 bases between them. Germline assignment: CDR1 LGHNT and CDR2 FRNRAP. CDR3 length: 12 residues. In DNA form, the CDR3 reads TGTGCTAGTGGTTTGGGTCGCTCCAACTACACCTTC. Its protein is CASGLGRSNYTF. The entire variable domain, with the rest obtained from reference TRBV12-5 and TRBJ1-2, is as follows: DARVTQTPRHKVTEMGQEVTMRCQPILGHNTVFWYRQTMMQGLELLAYFRNRAPLDDSGMPKDRFSAEMPDATLATLKIQPSEPRDSAVYFCASGLGRSNYTFGSGTRLTVV.

This clonotype appeared once. V gene TRBV25-1 combines with J gene TRBJ1-1; no clear D. Germline CDR1 is MGHDK and CDR2 is SYGVNS. V lost 3 bases and J 7 bases, leaving 12 bases between the germline ends. The CDR3 has 13 residues. The CDR3 nucleotides are TGTGCCAGCAGTGATCATATAGGGTTTGAAGCTTTCTTT. Residues: CASSDHIGFEAFF.

For this clonotype: One base away lies a much larger clone, so this may be a sequencing read error. CDR3 sequence (DNA): TGTGCCAGCAGCTTGGTGTTACAAGAGACCCAGTACTTC. Its translation is CASSLVLQETQYF. J is TRBJ2-5 and V is TRBV5-5; no clear D. Germline V CDR1 and CDR2: SGHKS, YYEKEE (reference sequence). Trimming stripped 0 bases from V and 2 bases from J, with 5 bases between. This CDR3 contains 13 residues.

The V and J genes are TRBV18 and TRBJ1-4; D is unclear. Germline V lookup: CDR1 KGHSH, CDR2 LQKENI. V was pared by 3 bases and J by 0 bases, with 11 bases between. There are 16 residues in the CDR3. The CDR3 here is CASSPSQQATNEKLFF. CDR3 coding DNA: TGTGCCAGCTCACCGTCGCAGCAAGCAACTAATGAAAAACTGTTTTTT. The full variable domain, its missing parts supplied by reference TRBV18 and TRBJ1-4, is NAGVMQNPRHLVRRRGQEARLRCSPMKGHSHVYWYRQLPEEGLKFMVYLQKENIIDESGMPKERFSAEFPKEGPSILRIQQVVRGDSAAYFCASSPSQQATNEKLFFGSGTQLSVL.